The entry that follows covers one T cell receptor (beta chain) sequence. These data originate in a study of blood T cell repertoires in COVID-19. Overall study: Sites in the United States, Italy and Spain provided acute and convalescent COVID-19 samples. PBMCs, B-cell-depleted T cells, or T cells provided the cDNA or gDNA that made up the material.

Authors' methods: Amplified reference gene primers provided the basis for estimating nucleated cell counts. Libraries were prepared by immunoSEQ multiplex PCR; TCRdb keeps only in-frame clonotypes and omits some of them. V and J calls and clone size are as listed in that table; D and trimming were resolved from the DNA. The sample includes 200,000 to 300,000 clones, 83% seen only once; the top ten take roughly 5%. The sample comprised peripheral blood. The clonotype comes from a human donor in a cohort sampled during active COVID-19.

The chain's CDR3 is CAWSSGGRTDTQYF. CDR3 bases: TGTGCCTGGAGTAGTGGCGGGCGCACAGATACGCAGTATTTT. J is TRBJ2-3 and V is TRBV30; a possible D gene is TRBD2 (5 bases). Germline V gene sequence: CDR1 GTSNPN, CDR2 SVGIG (reference sequence). This CDR3 spans 14 amino acids. V was shortened by 2 bases and J by 1 base, with 10 bases between the two germline ends.